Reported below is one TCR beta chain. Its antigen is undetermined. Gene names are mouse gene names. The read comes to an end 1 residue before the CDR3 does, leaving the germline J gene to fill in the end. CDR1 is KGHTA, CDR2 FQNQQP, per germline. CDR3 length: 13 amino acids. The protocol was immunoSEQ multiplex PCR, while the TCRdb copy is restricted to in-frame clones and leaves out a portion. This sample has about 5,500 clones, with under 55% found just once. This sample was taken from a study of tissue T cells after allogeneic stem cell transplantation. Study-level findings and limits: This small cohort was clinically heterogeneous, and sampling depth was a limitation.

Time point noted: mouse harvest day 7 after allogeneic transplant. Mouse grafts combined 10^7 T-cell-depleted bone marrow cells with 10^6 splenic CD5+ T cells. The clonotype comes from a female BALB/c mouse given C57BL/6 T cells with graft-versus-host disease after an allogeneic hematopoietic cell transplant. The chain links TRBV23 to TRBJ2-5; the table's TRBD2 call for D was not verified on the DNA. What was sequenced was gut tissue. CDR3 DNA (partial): TGCTCCAGCAGTCAAAGACTGCGGGACACCCAGTAC. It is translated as CSSSQRLRDTQY. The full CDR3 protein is CSSSQRLRDTQYF.